These T cell receptor beta chains were read from a single sample in a study of T-cell memory formation after mild COVID-19. Using its own MiXCR run on the 5' RACE reads, TCRdb lists one record per CDR3 protein. The sample contains some 86,000 distinct CDR3 sequences, nearly 25% of which appear only once. Sequences were obtained from PBMCs or a T cell subset sorted from them (not recorded which). These receptors all come from a man aged 18 to 30 who had mild COVID-19 (a few samples of this study predate the infection). Cell type and time point are not known. Each CDR3 is given with its conserved first and last residue. D genes are given only for firm matches. Some rows mark clone size as missing; the rest say once, few, many or name a class of expanded clone.

d_call	v_call	j_call	cdr3_length	clone_size	cdr3_nt	cdr3_aa
NA	TRBV4-1	TRBJ2-7	18	NA	TGCGCCAGCAGCCAAATCATGGGGGGATTCCCAAGCTCCTACGAGCAGTACTTC	CASSQIMGGFPSSYEQYF
TRBD2	TRBV6-5	TRBJ2-1	15	NA	TGTGCCAGCAGTTACCTGGGGGGGGCCTACAATGAGCAGTTCTTC	CASSYLGGAYNEQFF
NA	TRBV6-1	TRBJ2-2	12	few	TGTGCCAGCCGACCAGGGGAGCTGGAGCTGTTTTTT	CASRPGELELFF
NA	TRBV5-1	TRBJ1-6	16	NA	TGCGCCAGCAGCCTGTCCCGGGTAATAGGAGGGTCACCCCTCCACTTT	CASSLSRVIGGSPLHF
TRBD2	TRBV20-1	TRBJ2-1	17	many	TGCAGTGCTAGAACTGGGGCACCTAGCGGGGATGGAACGGAGCAGTTCTTC	CSARTGAPSGDGTEQFF
NA	TRBV7-2	TRBJ1-1	15	NA	TGTGCCAGCAGCGCGTTGGGAGGGGGGAACACTGAAGCTTTCTTT	CASSALGGGNTEAFF
TRBD2	TRBV4-3	TRBJ2-1	17	NA	TGCGCCAGCAGCCAGGGATCACTAGCGGGACTTTACAATGAGCAGTTCTTC	CASSQGSLAGLYNEQFF
NA	TRBV29-1	TRBJ2-7	15	few	TGCAGCGTTTGGGGGCCTAGGACGGACTCCTACGAGCAGTACTTC	CSVWGPRTDSYEQYF
NA	TRBV7-3	TRBJ2-5	15	few	TGTGCCAGCAGCTTAACGTCGGGAAGTGTAGAGACCCAGTACTTC	CASSLTSGSVETQYF
NA	TRBV3-1	TRBJ2-7	11	few	TGTGCCAGCAGACACGCCAACGAGCAGTACTTC	CASRHANEQYF
NA	TRBV7-9	TRBJ2-1	12	NA	TGTGCCAGCAGCTTTGAGTATGGGGAGCAGTTCTTC	CASSFEYGEQFF
TRBD2	TRBV12-3/TRBV12-4	TRBJ2-2	16	NA	TGTGCCAGCAGGGACGGCCTAGCGGGGGTCGCCGGGGAGCTGTTTTTT	CASRDGLAGVAGELFF
TRBD2	TRBV10-3	TRBJ2-3	16	NA	TGTGCCATCAGTGCCCCCGAGCGGGGGTTCACAGATACGCAGTATTTT	CAISAPERGFTDTQYF
NA	TRBV7-2	TRBJ1-6	16	NA	TGTGCCAGCAGCTTAACGACTTCATACAAGAATTCACCCCTCCACTTT	CASSLTTSYKNSPLHF
NA	TRBV4-3	TRBJ1-2	14	NA	TGCGCCAGCAGCCAAGATCCGGGATCCTATGGCTACACCTTC	CASSQDPGSYGYTF
NA	TRBV4-1	TRBJ2-1	16	few	TGCGCCAGCAGCCAAGAGGGGCAGGTAGCCTCCAATGAGCAGTTCTTC	CASSQEGQVASNEQFF
NA	TRBV19	TRBJ2-7	13	few	TGTGCCAGTAGTATGGCAGTGGGCTACGAGCAGTACTTC	CASSMAVGYEQYF
NA	TRBV9	TRBJ2-2	13	few	TGTGCCAGCAGCGTAGGGGCGGTCGGGGAGCTGTTTTTT	CASSVGAVGELFF
NA	TRBV12-3/TRBV12-4	TRBJ2-4	15	many	TGTGCCAGCAGTCCCGGGGGCCTAGCCAAAAACATTCAGTACTTC	CASSPGGLAKNIQYF
NA	TRBV7-9	TRBJ2-1	11	few	TGTGCCAGCAGCCCCCCGGATGAGCAGTTCTTC	CASSPPDEQFF
NA	TRBV25-1	TRBJ2-1	15	NA	TGTGCCAGCAGTGGACGGGACCGCAGCTACAATGAGCAGTTCTTC	CASSGRDRSYNEQFF
NA	TRBV6-6	TRBJ1-5	12	NA	TGTGCCAGCAGTTACGAGGATCAGCCCCAGCATTTT	CASSYEDQPQHF
NA	TRBV12-3/TRBV12-4	TRBJ1-5	16	NA	TGTGCCAGCAGCCCGGGGACCGAGTATAGCAATCAGCCCCAGCATTTT	CASSPGTEYSNQPQHF
NA	TRBV29-1	TRBJ2-1	11	few	TGCAGCGTTGTTTTGGGAAATGAGCAGTTCTTC	CSVVLGNEQFF
TRBD1	TRBV25-1	TRBJ2-7	14	NA	TGTGCCAGCAGTGGACAGGGGGATAGCGACGAGCAGTACTTC	CASSGQGDSDEQYF